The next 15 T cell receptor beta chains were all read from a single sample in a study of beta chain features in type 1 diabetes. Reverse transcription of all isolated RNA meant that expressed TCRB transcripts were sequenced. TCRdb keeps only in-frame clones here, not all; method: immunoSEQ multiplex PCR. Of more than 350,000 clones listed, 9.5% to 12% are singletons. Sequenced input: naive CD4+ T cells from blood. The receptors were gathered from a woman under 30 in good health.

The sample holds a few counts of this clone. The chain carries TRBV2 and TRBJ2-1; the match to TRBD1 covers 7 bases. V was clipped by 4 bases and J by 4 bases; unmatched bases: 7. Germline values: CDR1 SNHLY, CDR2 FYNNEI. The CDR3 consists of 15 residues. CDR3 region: CASSAGTVAYNEQFF. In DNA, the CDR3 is TGTGCCAGCAGTGCAGGGACAGTAGCTTACAATGAGCAGTTCTTC.

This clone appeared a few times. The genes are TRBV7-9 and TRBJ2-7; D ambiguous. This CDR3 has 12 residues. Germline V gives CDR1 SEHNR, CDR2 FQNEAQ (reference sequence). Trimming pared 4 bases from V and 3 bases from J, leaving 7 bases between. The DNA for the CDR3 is TGTGCCAGCAGCTCAACGAACTACGAGCAGTACTTC. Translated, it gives CASSSTNYEQYF. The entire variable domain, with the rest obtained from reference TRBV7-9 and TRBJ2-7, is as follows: DTGVSQNPRHKITKRGQNVTFRCDPISEHNRLYWYRQTLGQGPEFLTYFQNEAQLEKSRLLSDRFSAERPKGSFSTLEIQRTEQGDSAMYLCASSSTNYEQYFGPGTRLTVT.

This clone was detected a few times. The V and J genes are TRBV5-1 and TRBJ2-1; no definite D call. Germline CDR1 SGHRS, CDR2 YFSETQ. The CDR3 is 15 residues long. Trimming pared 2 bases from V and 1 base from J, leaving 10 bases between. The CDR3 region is CASSFVGASYNEQFF. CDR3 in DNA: TGCGCCAGCAGCTTTGTAGGAGCTTCCTACAATGAGCAGTTCTTC.

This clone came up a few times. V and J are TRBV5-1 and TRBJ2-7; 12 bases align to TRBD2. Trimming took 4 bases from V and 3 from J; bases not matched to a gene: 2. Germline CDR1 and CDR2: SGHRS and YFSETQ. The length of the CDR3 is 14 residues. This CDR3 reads CASSTSGRNYEQYF. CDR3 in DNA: TGCGCCAGCAGCACTAGCGGGAGGAACTACGAGCAGTACTTC.

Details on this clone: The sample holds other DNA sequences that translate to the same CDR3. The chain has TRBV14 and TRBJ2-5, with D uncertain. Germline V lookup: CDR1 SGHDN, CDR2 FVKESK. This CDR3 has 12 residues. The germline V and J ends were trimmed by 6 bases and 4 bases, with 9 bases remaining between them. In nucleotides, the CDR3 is TGTGCCAGCAGTCGGGTAAGAGAGACCCAGTACTTC. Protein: CASSRVRETQYF.

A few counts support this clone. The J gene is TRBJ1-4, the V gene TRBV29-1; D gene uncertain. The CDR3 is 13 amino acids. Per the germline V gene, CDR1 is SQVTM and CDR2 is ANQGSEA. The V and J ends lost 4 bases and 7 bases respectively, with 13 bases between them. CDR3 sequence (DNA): TGCAGCGTTGCGGGGAGAGGAGGTGAAAAACTGTTTTTT. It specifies CSVAGRGGEKLFF.

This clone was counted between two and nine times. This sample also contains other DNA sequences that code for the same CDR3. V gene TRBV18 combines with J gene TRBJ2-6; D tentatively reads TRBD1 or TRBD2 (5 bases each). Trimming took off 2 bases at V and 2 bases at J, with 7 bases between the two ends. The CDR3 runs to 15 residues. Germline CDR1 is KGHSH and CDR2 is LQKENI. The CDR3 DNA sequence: TGTGCCAGCTCACCAGGGGGAGCTGGGGCCAACGTCCTGACTTTC. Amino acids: CASSPGGAGANVLTF.

The CDR3 DNA sequence: TGTGCCTGGAGTGTAAGTCCCCCCTATGGCTACACCTTC. It is translated as CAWSVSPPYGYTF. The gene calls are TRBV30 and TRBJ1-2, with no clear D. Germline values: CDR1 GTSNPN, CDR2 SVGIG (reference sequence). Trimming left V 0 bases short and J 4 bases short, with 9 bases between. The CDR3 totals 13 residues.

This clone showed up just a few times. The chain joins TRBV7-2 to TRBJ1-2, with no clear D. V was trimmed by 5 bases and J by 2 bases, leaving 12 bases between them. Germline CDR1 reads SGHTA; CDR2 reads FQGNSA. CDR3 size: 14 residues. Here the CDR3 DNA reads TGTGCCAGCAGCCCCGCGGGGTGGAACTATGGCTACACCTTC. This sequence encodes CASSPAGWNYGYTF. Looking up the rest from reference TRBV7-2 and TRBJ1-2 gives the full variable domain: GAGVSQSPSNKVTEKGKDVELRCDPISGHTALYWYRQSLGQGLEFLIYFQGNSAPDKSGLPSDRFSAERTGGSVSTLTIQRTQQEDSAVYLCASSPAGWNYGYTFGSGTRLTVV.

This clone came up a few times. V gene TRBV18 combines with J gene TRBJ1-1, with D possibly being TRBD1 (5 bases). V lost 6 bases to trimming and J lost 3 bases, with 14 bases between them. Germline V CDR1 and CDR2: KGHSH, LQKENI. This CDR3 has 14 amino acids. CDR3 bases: TGTGCCAGCTCTCCCCCGGGACTGGACACTGAAGCTTTCTTT. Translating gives CASSPPGLDTEAFF.

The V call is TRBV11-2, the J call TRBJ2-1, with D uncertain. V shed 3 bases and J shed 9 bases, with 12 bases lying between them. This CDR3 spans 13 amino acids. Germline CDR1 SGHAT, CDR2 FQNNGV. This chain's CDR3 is CASSFTSPVEQFF. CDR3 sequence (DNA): TGTGCCAGCAGCTTTACGTCCCCGGTTGAGCAGTTCTTC.

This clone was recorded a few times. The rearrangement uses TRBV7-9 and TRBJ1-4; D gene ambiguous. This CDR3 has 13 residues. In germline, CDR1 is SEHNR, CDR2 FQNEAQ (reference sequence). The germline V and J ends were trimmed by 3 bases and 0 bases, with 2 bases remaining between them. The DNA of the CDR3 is TGTGCCAGCAGCTTGGCAACTAATGAAAAACTGTTTTTT. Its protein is CASSLATNEKLFF.

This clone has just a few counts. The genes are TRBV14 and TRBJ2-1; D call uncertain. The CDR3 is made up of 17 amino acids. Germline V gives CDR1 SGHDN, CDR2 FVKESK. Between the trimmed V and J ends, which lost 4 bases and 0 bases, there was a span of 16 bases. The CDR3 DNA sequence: TGTGCCAGCAGCCTTAATCTCGGGCCCCGCTCCTACAATGAGCAGTTCTTC. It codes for CASSLNLGPRSYNEQFF. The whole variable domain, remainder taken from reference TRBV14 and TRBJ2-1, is EAGVTQFPSHSVIEKGQTVTLRCDPISGHDNLYWYRRVMGKEIKFLLHFVKESKQDESGMPNNRFLAERTGGTYSTLKVQPAELEDSGVYFCASSLNLGPRSYNEQFFGPGTRLTVL.

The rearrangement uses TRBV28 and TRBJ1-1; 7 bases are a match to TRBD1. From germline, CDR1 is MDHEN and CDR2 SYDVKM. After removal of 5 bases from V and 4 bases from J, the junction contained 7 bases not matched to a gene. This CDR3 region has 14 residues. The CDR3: CASSAHRGTTEAFF. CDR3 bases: TGTGCCAGCAGTGCACACAGGGGTACCACTGAAGCTTTCTTT.

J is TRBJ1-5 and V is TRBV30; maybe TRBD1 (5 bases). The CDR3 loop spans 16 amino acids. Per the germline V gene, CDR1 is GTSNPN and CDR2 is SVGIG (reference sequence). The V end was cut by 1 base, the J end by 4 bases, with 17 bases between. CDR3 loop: CAWSDGGRVMNQPQHF. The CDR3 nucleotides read TGTGCCTGGAGTGACGGTGGCAGGGTCATGAATCAGCCCCAGCATTTT.